This section outlines one T cell receptor beta chain sequence together with its context. What antigen it recognizes has not been identified. No clone much larger than this one lies a single base away; base qualities are absent. The entry originates in a study of vaccination and CD4 T cells after COVID-19 (dated by TCRdb to between 2021 and 2022). The study in broad terms: SARS-CoV-2 positivity had been established in the convalescent patients by nasal swab PCR, and mild disease was recorded in about 9 of these patients and severe disease in one. Post-vaccine blood samples were collected a median of approximately 77 days after the second vaccine dose, ranging from about 13 to 250 days. Post-COVID blood samples from convalescent patients were collected a median of around 100 days after diagnosis, with a range of 35 to 161 days. For stimulating the cultures, overlapping spike peptide pools were used, derived from SARS-CoV-2 as well as from the common cold coronaviruses HCoV-NL63, HCoV-OC43 and HCoV-229E. Control cultures used a CEFX viral epitope pool as positive control, an HIV-1 Nef peptide pool as negative control, or no peptide. In roughly 10 COVID-19 convalescent patients and several infection-naive healthy vaccine recipients, the spike-specific CD4+ TCR repertoire before mRNA vaccination was compared with the repertoire after mRNA vaccination. Each participant got two doses of either the Pfizer-BioNTech BNT162b2 vaccine (n=8) or the Moderna mRNA-1273 vaccine (n=2). The convalescent cohort included six males and four females, with two Hispanic individuals, seven Caucasians, two Asians and one multiracial person.

Clipping removes 5 bases from V and 3 bases from J, with 3 as the unmatched junction base count. The CDR3 runs 13 residues from the cysteine to the phenylalanine. The entry retains the CDR3 DNA only, 39 bases that are in frame from base 1. The germline V gene (reference sequence) gives CDR1 as DFQATT and CDR2 as SNEGSKA. Broader findings and caveats from the paper: In convalescent patients, a median approximately 90% of post-vaccine SARS-CoV-2-reactive clones were detected only after vaccination, suggesting vaccine-specific priming. Of the vaccine-specific clones in convalescent patients, 304 of 307, or nearly all, reacted only to SARS-CoV-2 spike and did not cross-react with common cold coronaviruses. The median count of SARS-CoV-2-reactive clonotypes went up from 21 after infection to about 40 after vaccination, although the change was not significant. The number of convalescent patients in the study was relatively small, and the study did not examine early timepoints following natural infection.

The label giving this sample's treatment or condition can be read as: approximately nine-day PBMC culture with coronavirus spike peptide pools or control peptides (ViraFEST assay). To expand antigen-specific T cells with peptide pools and then pick out the expanded clonotypes through TCR sequencing, the study relied on the ViraFEST assay. Positive SARS-CoV-2 PCR tests in the convalescent patients dated from March to December 2020, before Alpha, Beta and Delta variants emerged in the United States. About 2 million PBMCs per well were cultured in IMDM with roughly 5% human AB serum and 9 to 10 IU/ml IL-2, plus 10 ug/ml peptide pools. On days 3 and 7, half of the culture medium was replaced with fresh IL-2-containing medium. After 10 to 11 days of culture, CD4+ T cells were isolated by negative selection with the EasySep CD4+ T cell isolation kit. Ficoll-Paque Plus gradient centrifugation was used to isolate PBMCs from whole blood, and the isolated PBMCs were then either used fresh or cryopreserved at -140C. In general, triplicate wells were set up for every culture condition.

Libraries were prepared through PCR. At the Johns Hopkins FTIC core, DNA from the cultured CD4+ T cells underwent TCR sequencing with the Oncomine TCR Beta short-read assay. The QIAamp micro DNA kit was used to extract genomic DNA from the cultured CD4+ T cells. Oncomine TCR Beta libraries made from cultured CD4+ T cells were pooled using unique dual indexes and sequenced on an Illumina iSeq 100. The study's own analysis went as follows. Non-productive sequences were removed, and CDR3s that did not start with C, did not end with F or W, or were shorter than 7 amino acids were discarded. The MANAFEST web application was used to identify antigen-specific clonotypes by comparing peptide-stimulated wells against reference wells and other culture wells. An FDR below 0.05, an odds ratio above 5, and a productive frequency above 0.1% in at least two of three replicate wells were required for clones to be considered positive. Cross-reactive clonotypes were defined as significantly expanded in both SARS-CoV-2 spike wells and at least one common cold coronavirus spike condition. Using R version 3.6.1, CDR3 homology was evaluated through Levenshtein distances (stringdist) along with unrooted phylogenetic trees (ape). Using fastp at Q25 and MiXCR, TCRdb reprocessed the public reads and kept productive beta chains. One record per CDR3 amino acid sequence lists the most common genes and DNA. The authors' filters were not applied to this entry. The sample table holds approximately 7,000 distinct CDR3 sequences, of which 74% were seen once. The ten largest clones represent roughly a third of the sample.

The origin of this receptor is a human donor who had recovered from COVID-19. Sequencing was performed on CD4+ T cells from blood, cultured in vitro. Here the chain combines TRBV20-1 and TRBJ2-3, and 9 junctional nucleotides match TRBD2. The CDR3 in this case is CSAEGLATDTQYF. The DNA sequence reads TGCAGTGCTGAGGGACTAGCTACAGATACGCAGTATTTT.